This TCR beta chain was found in a study of blood T cell repertoires in COVID-19. Across the study: T cells, B-cell-depleted T cells, or PBMCs supplied cDNA or gDNA.

The assay was immunoSEQ multiplex PCR, and TCRdb's table has in-frame clones only and misses some. The table shows over 150,000 clones, with nearly 90% occurring only once. The V segment lost 3 bases and the J segment 5 bases; nucleotides outside the gene matches: 4. The CDR3 is made up of 14 amino acids. CDR1 is LGHDT, CDR2 YNNKEL, per germline (reference sequence). The receptor was isolated from a man aged 50-59 years with COVID-19, enrolled during active disease. The V and J genes are TRBV3-1 (or the pseudogene TRBV3-2) and TRBJ1-2; 9 bases are shared with TRBD1. The material sequenced was peripheral blood. CDR3 sequence (DNA): TGTGCCAGCAGCCAGGGACAGGGAATTTATGGCTACACCTTC. This codes for CASSQGQGIYGYTF.